One sample yielded the 3 T cell receptor beta chains listed below, sequenced in a study of blood T cell repertoires in COVID-19. Clones were sequenced by immunoSEQ multiplex PCR, and TCRdb holds only the in-frame ones, with some missing. The table has around 110,000 clones, around nine tenths seen once; the top ten hold around 1.3%. Sequencing was performed on peripheral blood. The receptors were sampled from a woman in her twenties or thirties with acute or convalescent COVID-19.

This chain uses TRBV4-1 with TRBJ2-4; 8 nucleotides agree with TRBD1. The CDR3 runs to 14 residues. V trimming: 2 bases; J trimming: 5 bases; junction bases outside the gene matches: 2. Germline CDR1 reads MGHRA; CDR2 reads YSYEKL. The CDR3 is CASSQPGQENIQYF. The DNA of the CDR3 is TGCGCCAGCAGCCAACCGGGACAGGAAAACATTCAGTACTTC.

The V and J genes are TRBV9 and TRBJ2-1, with D possibly matching TRBD1 (6 bases). The V end was cut by 3 bases, the J end by 4 bases, with 8 bases between. The germline V gene has CDR1 SGDLS and CDR2 YYNGEE. The CDR3 length is 13 residues. In nucleotides, the CDR3 is TGTGCCAGCAGCGATGACAGGTACAATGAGCAGTTCTTC. Encoded protein: CASSDDRYNEQFF.

This sequence joins TRBV18 and TRBJ2-2, with D uncertain. The CDR3 covers 13 residues. Germline V lookup: CDR1 KGHSH, CDR2 LQKENI. With 3 bases removed from V and 5 bases from J, the gap between germline ends came to 7 bases. As DNA, the CDR3 is TGTGCCAGCTCACCCGAGTTTACCGGGGAGCTGTTTTTT. Residues: CASSPEFTGELFF.